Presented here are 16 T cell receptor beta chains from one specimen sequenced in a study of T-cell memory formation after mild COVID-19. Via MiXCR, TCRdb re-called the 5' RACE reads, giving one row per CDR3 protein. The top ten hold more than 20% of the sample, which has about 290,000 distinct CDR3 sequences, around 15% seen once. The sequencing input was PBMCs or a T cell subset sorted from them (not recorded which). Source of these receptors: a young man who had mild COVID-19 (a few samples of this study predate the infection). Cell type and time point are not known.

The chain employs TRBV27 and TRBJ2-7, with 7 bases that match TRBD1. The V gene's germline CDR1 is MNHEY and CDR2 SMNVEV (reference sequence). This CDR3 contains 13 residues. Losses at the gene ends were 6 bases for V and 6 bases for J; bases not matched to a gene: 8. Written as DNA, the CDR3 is TGTGCCAGCAGCCAGAAGACAGGGACCGAGCAGTACTTC. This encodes CASSQKTGTEQYF.

The CDR3 loop is CSARAAGGVNYGYTF. CDR3 in DNA: TGCAGTGCTAGAGCCGCGGGGGGGGTTAACTATGGCTACACCTTC. The gene calls are TRBV20-1 and TRBJ1-2; a possible D gene is TRBD1 (5 bases). V was cut by 1 base and J by 1 base, with 13 bases left in between. The CDR3 sequence is 15 residues long. Germline CDR1 reads DFQATT; CDR2 reads SNEGSKA (reference sequence).

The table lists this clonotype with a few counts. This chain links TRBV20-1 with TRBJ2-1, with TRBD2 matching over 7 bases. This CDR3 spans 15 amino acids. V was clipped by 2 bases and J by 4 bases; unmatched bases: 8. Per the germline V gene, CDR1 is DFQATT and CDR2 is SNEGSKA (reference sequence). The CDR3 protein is CSARPPAGQYNEQFF. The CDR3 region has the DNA TGCAGTGCTAGACCCCCAGCGGGGCAATACAATGAGCAGTTCTTC.

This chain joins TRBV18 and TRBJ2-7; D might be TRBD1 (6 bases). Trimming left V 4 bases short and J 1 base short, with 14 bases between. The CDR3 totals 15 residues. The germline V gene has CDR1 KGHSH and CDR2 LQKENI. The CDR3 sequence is CASSQTDSTSYEQYF. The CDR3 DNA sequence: TGTGCCAGCTCACAGACGGACAGTACTTCCTACGAGCAGTACTTC.

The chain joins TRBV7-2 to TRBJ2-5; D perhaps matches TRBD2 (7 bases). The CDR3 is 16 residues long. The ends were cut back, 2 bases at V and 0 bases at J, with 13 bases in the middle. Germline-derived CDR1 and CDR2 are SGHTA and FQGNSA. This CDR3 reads CASSLTSGTNQETQYF. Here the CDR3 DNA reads TGTGCCAGCAGCTTAACGAGCGGGACAAACCAAGAGACCCAGTACTTC.

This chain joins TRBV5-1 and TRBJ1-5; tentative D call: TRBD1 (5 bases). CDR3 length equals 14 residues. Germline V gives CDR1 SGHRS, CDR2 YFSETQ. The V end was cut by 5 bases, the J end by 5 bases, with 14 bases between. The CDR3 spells CASRRGAGDQPQHF. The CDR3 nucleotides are TGCGCCAGCAGGAGAGGGGCCGGGGATCAGCCCCAGCATTTT.

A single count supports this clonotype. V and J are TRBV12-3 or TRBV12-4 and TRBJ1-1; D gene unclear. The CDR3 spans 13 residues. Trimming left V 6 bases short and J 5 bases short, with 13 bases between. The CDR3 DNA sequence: TGTGCCAGCAGCGCCGCCCGGAGGACTGAAGCTTTCTTT. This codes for CASSAARRTEAFF.

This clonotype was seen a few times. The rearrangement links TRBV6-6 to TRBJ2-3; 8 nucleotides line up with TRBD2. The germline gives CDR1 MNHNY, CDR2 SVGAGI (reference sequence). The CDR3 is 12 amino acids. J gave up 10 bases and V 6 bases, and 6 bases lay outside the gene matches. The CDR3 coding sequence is TGTGCCAGCAGGACGGGAGGGGGGTCGCAGTATTTT. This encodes CASRTGGGSQYF.

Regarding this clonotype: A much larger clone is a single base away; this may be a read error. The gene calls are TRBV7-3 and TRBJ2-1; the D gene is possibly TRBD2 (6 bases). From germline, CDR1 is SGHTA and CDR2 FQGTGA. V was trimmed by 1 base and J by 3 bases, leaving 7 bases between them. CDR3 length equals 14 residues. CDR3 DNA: TGTGCCAGCAGCTTAAGCGGGGACTACAATGAGCAGTTCTTC. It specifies CASSLSGDYNEQFF.

The CDR3 DNA is TGTGCCAGCACCCCGGGACAGGGGGGGCCCGGGGAGCTGTTTTTT. Encoded protein: CASTPGQGGPGELFF. The V gene is TRBV12-3 or TRBV12-4, the J gene TRBJ2-2; TRBD1 agrees at 11 bases. The trim removed 7 bases at V and 6 bases at J, leaving 7 bases unmatched. This CDR3 comprises 15 residues.

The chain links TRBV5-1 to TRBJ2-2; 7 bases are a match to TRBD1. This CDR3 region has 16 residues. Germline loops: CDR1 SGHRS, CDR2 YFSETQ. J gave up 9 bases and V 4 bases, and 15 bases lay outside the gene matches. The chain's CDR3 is CASSGRTGLSGRELFF. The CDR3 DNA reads TGCGCCAGCAGCGGAAGGACAGGATTATCCGGGCGGGAGCTGTTTTTT.

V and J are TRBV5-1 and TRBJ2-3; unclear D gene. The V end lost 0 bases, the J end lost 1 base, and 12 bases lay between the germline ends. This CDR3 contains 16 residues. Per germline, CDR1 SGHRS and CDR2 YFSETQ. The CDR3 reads CASSLAPSLGTDTQYF. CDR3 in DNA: TGCGCCAGCAGCTTGGCCCCCTCCCTCGGCACAGATACGCAGTATTTT.

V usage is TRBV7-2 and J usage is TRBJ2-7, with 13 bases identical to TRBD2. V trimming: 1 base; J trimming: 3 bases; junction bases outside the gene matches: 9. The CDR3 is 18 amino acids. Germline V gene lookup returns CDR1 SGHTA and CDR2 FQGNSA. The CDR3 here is CASSLGGLAGKGYYEQYV. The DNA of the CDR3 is TGTGCCAGCAGCTTAGGGGGACTAGCGGGGAAGGGATACTACGAGCAGTACGTC.

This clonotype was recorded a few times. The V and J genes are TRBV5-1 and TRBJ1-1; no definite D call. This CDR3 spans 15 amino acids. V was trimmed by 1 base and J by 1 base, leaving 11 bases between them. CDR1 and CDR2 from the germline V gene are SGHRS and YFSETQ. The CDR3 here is CASSLFGRTNTEAFF. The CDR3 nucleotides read TGCGCCAGCAGCTTGTTTGGGAGAACGAACACTGAAGCTTTCTTT.

CDR3 DNA sequence: TGTGCCAGCAGTTACTCGAGGTCCTTGGGGGCCGGGGAGCTGTTTTTT. Residues: CASSYSRSLGAGELFF. J is TRBJ2-2 and V is TRBV6-5; D is possibly TRBD1 or TRBD2 (5 bases each). V gave up 0 bases and J gave up 6 bases, with 14 bases separating them. CDR3 length: 16 amino acids. Germline-derived CDR1 and CDR2 are MNHEY and SVGAGI.

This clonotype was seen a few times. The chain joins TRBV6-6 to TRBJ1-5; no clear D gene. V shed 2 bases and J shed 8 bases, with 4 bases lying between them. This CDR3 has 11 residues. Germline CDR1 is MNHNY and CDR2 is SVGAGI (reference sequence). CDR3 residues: CASSYGEPQHF. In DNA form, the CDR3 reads TGTGCCAGCAGTTACGGGGAGCCCCAGCATTTT.